This T cell receptor beta chain was recorded in a study of CD8 T cells in ankylosing spondylitis. Broader study findings: Certain motif variants had earlier been reported in reactive arthritis synovial fluid and blood. As for the disease-linked clones, they showed a CD8+ phenotype and occurred at relatively low frequencies in peripheral blood. Disease-linked clones reportedly showed significant enrichment in matched ankylosing spondylitis synovial fluid. Seven to nine highly homologous variants formed a TCR beta motif that appeared characteristic of ankylosing spondylitis blood.

Note on this clonotype: The antigen is not known.

This CDR3 spans 15 amino acids. V shed 1 base and J 6 bases; nucleotides not matched to a gene: 8. Per germline, CDR1 DFQATT and CDR2 SNEGSKA (reference sequence). By quantitative 5'-RACE with molecular barcodes, the TCR beta libraries were made. MiXCR, run by TCRdb on the 5' RACE reads, gives a single entry per CDR3 protein. The data show about 480,000 distinct CDR3 sequences, 17% seen once. The chain has TRBV20-1 and TRBJ1-5; TRBD1 agrees at 8 bases. Input material: blood, either unsorted or a sorted T cell fraction (not recorded which). This sequence originates from a male donor with ankylosing spondylitis. CDR3 loop: CSARVQGAPGQPQHF. The CDR3 coding sequence is TGCAGTGCTAGAGTTCAGGGGGCCCCAGGTCAGCCCCAGCATTTT.